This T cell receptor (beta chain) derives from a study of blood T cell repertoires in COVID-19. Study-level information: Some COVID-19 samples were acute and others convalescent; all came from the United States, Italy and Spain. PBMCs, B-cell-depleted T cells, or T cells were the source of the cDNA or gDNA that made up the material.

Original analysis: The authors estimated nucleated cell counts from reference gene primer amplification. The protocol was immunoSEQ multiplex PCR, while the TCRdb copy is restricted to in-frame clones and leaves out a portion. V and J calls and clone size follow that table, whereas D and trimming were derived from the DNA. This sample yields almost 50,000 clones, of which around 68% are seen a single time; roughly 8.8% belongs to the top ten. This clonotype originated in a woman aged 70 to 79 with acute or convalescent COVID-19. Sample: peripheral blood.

The CDR3 DNA reads as TGTGCCAGCAGCACGGGCGGGACAGATGTCTACGAGCAGTACTTC. This gives the protein CASSTGGTDVYEQYF. The V gene is TRBV6-6, the J gene TRBJ2-7, with D possibly TRBD1 on 7 matching bases. From germline, CDR1 is MNHNY and CDR2 SVGAGI (reference sequence). CDR3 length: 15 amino acids. With 6 bases removed from V and 3 bases from J, the gap between germline ends came to 18 bases.